This T cell receptor (beta chain) was captured by sequencing in a study of T cells in Graves' hyperthyroidism and ophthalmopathy. A few counts support this clonotype. The source material, RNA transcripts, was used to amplify TCR beta CDR3 regions. Using the HTBI primer set, a first-round RT-PCR was run on the TCR CDR3. Using its own MiXCR run on the multiplex PCR reads, TCRdb lists one record per CDR3 protein. The sample gives more than 550,000 distinct CDR3 sequences, 15% to 20% of which show up once; about a sixth is in the top ten. Material for sequencing was blood. This receptor was obtained from a man aged 50 to 60 with Graves' hyperthyroidism.

CDR3 coding DNA: TGTGCCAGCACTATTAACGGCCCCTCTGGGGCCAACGTCCTGACTTTC. Protein product: CASTINGPSGANVLTF. This chain joins TRBV11-2 and TRBJ2-6; D unresolved. The germline gives CDR1 SGHAT, CDR2 FQNNGV. The V end was cut by 7 bases, the J end by 0 bases, with 13 bases between. The CDR3 contains 16 residues. The variable domain in full, completed from reference TRBV11-2 and TRBJ2-6, reads EAGVAQSPRYKIIEKRQSVAFWCNPISGHATLYWYQQILGQGPKLLIQFQNNGVVDDSQLPKDRFSAERLKGVDSTLKIQPAKLEDSAVYLCASTINGPSGANVLTFGAGSRLTVL.